This record looks at one TCR beta chain sequence and its context. CDR1 is SGHRS and CDR2 is YFSETQ in the germline V gene. This CDR3 comprises 22 residues. The trim removed 1 base at V and 2 bases at J, leaving 21 bases unmatched. These data are taken from a study of T cell changes during pregnancy in multiple sclerosis. The data were produced by immunoSEQ multiplex PCR, yet TCRdb's version contains in-frame clones alone and is incomplete. The sample consists of 70,000 to 95,000 clones, approximately 92% of them appearing once. The chain employs TRBV5-1 and TRBJ2-1; 10 nucleotides line up with TRBD1. The source is a female donor with multiple sclerosis, enrolled in a pregnancy study. The sample in question was peripheral blood, obtained in the first trimester of pregnancy. CDR3 sequence reads: CASSLWGFGDRGQTNTYNEQFF. CDR3 DNA sequence: TGCGCCAGCAGCTTGTGGGGCTTCGGGGACAGGGGCCAAACAAACACCTACAATGAGCAGTTCTTC.